The T cell receptor beta chain described here comes from a study of shared clonotypes between healthy human individuals. Study-wide results and limits: Donors were few, which limited the genetic and exposure-history diversity represented.

Sequencing was performed with immunoSEQ multiplex PCR; in TCRdb, only in-frame clones are kept and a portion is missing. The sample shows about 1.4 million clones, approximately 97% of them seen only once. Remarks on this clone: What it recognizes is unknown.

The CDR3 sequence is 15 residues long. Germline V gives CDR1 SGHRS, CDR2 YFSETQ. The junction had 7 bases not matched to a gene; V was cut back by 4 bases and J by 4 bases. The chain employs TRBV5-1 and TRBJ2-2, with 7 bases identical to TRBD1. This TCR derives from a man aged 30-40 years in good health. Sequenced material: naive CD4+ T cells sorted from blood. Subset described: CD45RA+ positively selected. CDR3: CASSVDRVGTGELFF. The CDR3 bases are TGCGCCAGCAGCGTCGACAGGGTAGGCACCGGGGAGCTGTTTTTT.